This passage covers 14 T cell receptor beta chains from one sample sequenced in a study of T cells expressing NK-cell markers (dated by TCRdb to 2018 to 2021). Library preparation was by 5' RACE. Instrument on record: Illumina HiSeq 2000. TCRdb reprocessed the public reads and reports one entry per CDR3 protein sequence, without DNA. The record for this sample contains some 390,000 distinct CDR3 sequences. The top ten clones comprise about 10% of the sample. Material for sequencing was blood T cells: a sorted CD56 or NKG2C T cell subset, CD4+ or CD8+ T cells, or bulk PBMC T cells (not recorded which). The receptors originated from a woman aged 45-60 years in good health. Donor details come from another sample of the same person, matched by shared clones.

V usage is TRBV7-9 and J usage is TRBJ2-1. Germline V gene sequence: CDR1 SEHNR, CDR2 FQNEAQ (reference sequence). This CDR3 spans 15 amino acids. The CDR3 sequence: CASSLIGSSYNEQFF.

The CDR3 loop reads CASSYSTELNEQFF. The V gene is TRBV6-6, the J gene TRBJ2-1. The CDR3 is made up of 14 amino acids. From germline, CDR1 is MNHNY and CDR2 SVGAGI (reference sequence).

The chain recombines TRBV10-2 with TRBJ2-7; TCRdb proposes TRBD2, but this gene call is untestable without DNA. There are 13 residues in the CDR3. Per germline, CDR1 WSHSY and CDR2 SAAADI. The CDR3: CASSEALSYEQYF.

The rearrangement uses TRBV19 and TRBJ1-1; TCRdb selects TRBD1, and the lack of DNA leaves this call unchecked. This CDR3 contains 14 residues. Germline CDR1 is LNHDA and CDR2 is SQIVND (reference sequence). CDR3 sequence reads: CASSPRTGYTEAFF.

V gene TRBV6-1 combines with J gene TRBJ1-2. The CDR3 contains 14 residues. CDR1 and CDR2 from the germline V gene are MNHNS and SASEGT. This chain's CDR3 is CASSDETVNYGYTF.

The chain joins TRBV6-1 to TRBJ2-1. Germline CDR1 MNHNS, CDR2 SASEGT. The CDR3 spans 13 residues. This CDR3 is CASSDGPTPEQFF.

The chain combines TRBV21-1 with TRBJ1-4; TCRdb outputs TRBD1, but without DNA this stays unchecked. TRBV21-1 is assigned pseudogene status. The CDR3 extends over 14 amino acids. The CDR3: CASSTGTDQEKLFF.

The chain carries TRBV7-9 and TRBJ2-1; as DNA is missing, the TRBD1 call by TCRdb cannot be tested. Germline lookup yields CDR1 SEHNR and CDR2 FQNEAQ (reference sequence). This CDR3 spans 13 amino acids. The chain's CDR3 is CASSPSRDNEQFF.

The chain links TRBV7-2 to TRBJ2-2; TCRdb indicates TRBD2, and absent DNA this call remains unverified. Germline V gives CDR1 SGHTA, CDR2 FQGNSA. CDR3 length: 16 residues. CDR3 protein: CASSHGAGGPSGELFF.

The chain employs TRBV20-1 and TRBJ2-5; with no DNA, the TCRdb D assignment of TRBD1 cannot be verified. The CDR3 spans 15 residues. Germline V gives CDR1 DFQATT, CDR2 SNEGSKA (reference sequence). The CDR3 here is CSASLFRGNQETQYF.

The chain joins TRBV7-9 to TRBJ2-3; lacking DNA, the TRBD2 call made by TCRdb goes unchecked. Germline assignment: CDR1 SEHNR and CDR2 FQNEAQ (reference sequence). CDR3 length: 17 residues. CDR3 in amino acids: CASSLRGGLLGTDTQYF.

The J gene is TRBJ2-2, the V gene TRBV7-3; with no DNA, the TCRdb D assignment of TRBD2 cannot be verified. This CDR3 is built from 17 residues. Germline V gene sequence: CDR1 SGHTA, CDR2 FQGTGA. CDR3 amino acids: CASSPWGGRAEGGELFF.

The chain couples TRBV5-1 to TRBJ1-1; TCRdb calls TRBD1, which cannot be checked without DNA. In germline, CDR1 is SGHRS, CDR2 YFSETQ. The CDR3 is made up of 15 amino acids. CDR3 region: CASSREIGGGTEAFF.

The V call is TRBV6-2 or TRBV6-3, the J call TRBJ1-4. From germline, CDR1 is MNHEY and CDR2 SVGEGT. There are 16 residues in the CDR3. CDR3 sequence reads: CASSYSRSLGREKLFF.